Listed here are 18 T cell receptor beta chains from one sample, sequenced in a study of long-term antiretroviral therapy in people with HIV. They ran version v3.0 of the immunoSEQ assay at survey level. Profiled with immunoSEQ multiplex PCR; TCRdb holds only in-frame clones, not every one. The data show about 28,000 clones, 80% seen once. This specimen consisted of unsorted PBMCs, obtained 0.3 years after starting antiretroviral therapy. These receptors were obtained from a middle-aged man with HIV.

V usage is TRBV5-6 and J usage is TRBJ2-5, with D tentatively TRBD1 (6 bases). CDR1 SGHDT and CDR2 YYEEEE come from the germline V gene. The CDR3 has 14 residues. Trimming stripped 3 bases from V and 5 bases from J, with 14 bases between. This CDR3 reads CASSWEGGGETQYF. The CDR3, as DNA: TGTGCCAGCAGCTGGGAAGGGGGTGGCGAGACCCAGTACTTC.

V and J are TRBV7-2 and TRBJ1-2, with 9 bases identical to TRBD1. CDR3 length: 14 amino acids. Trimming at V came to 6 bases and at J to 6 bases, leaving 8 bases not matched to a gene. The germline gives CDR1 SGHTA, CDR2 FQGNSA. Here the CDR3 DNA reads TGTGCCAGCAGTCCAACAGGGGGCGGGAATGGCTACACCTTC. It specifies CASSPTGGGNGYTF. Looking up the rest from reference TRBV7-2 and TRBJ1-2 gives the full variable domain: GAGVSQSPSNKVTEKGKDVELRCDPISGHTALYWYRQSLGQGLEFLIYFQGNSAPDKSGLPSDRFSAERTGGSVSTLTIQRTQQEDSAVYLCASSPTGGGNGYTFGSGTRLTVV.

The chain couples TRBV2 to TRBJ2-7; 9 bases map to TRBD1. After removal of 6 bases from V and 4 bases from J, the junction contained 4 bases not matched to a gene. The CDR3 runs to 13 residues. The germline gives CDR1 SNHLY, CDR2 FYNNEI. The CDR3 loop reads CASSAGTGYEQYF. CDR3 coding DNA: TGTGCCAGCAGCGCCGGGACAGGGTACGAGCAGTACTTC.

The CDR3 region is CASSYMGGELFF. The CDR3 DNA reads TGTGCCAGCAGTTACATGGGGGGGGAGCTGTTTTTT. The chain recombines TRBV6-6 with TRBJ2-2; no definite D call. The CDR3 runs to 12 residues. The germline CDR1 and CDR2 sequences are MNHNY and SVGAGI (reference sequence). V shed 2 bases and J shed 8 bases, with 6 bases lying between them.

This clone has more than one count but fewer than ten. The chain employs TRBV28 and TRBJ1-6; unclear D gene. This CDR3 spans 17 amino acids. Germline CDR1 is MDHEN and CDR2 is SYDVKM. With 6 bases removed from V and 0 bases from J, the gap between germline ends came to 15 bases. As DNA, the CDR3 is TGTGCCAGCAGCTACATCCATTCTAACTCCTATAATTCACCCCTCCACTTT. Its protein product is CASSYIHSNSYNSPLHF. The full variable domain, its missing parts supplied by reference TRBV28 and TRBJ1-6, is DVKVTQSSRYLVKRTGEKVFLECVQDMDHENMFWYRQDPGLGLRLIYFSYDVKMKEKGDIPEGYSVSREKKERFSLILESASTNQTSMYLCASSYIHSNSYNSPLHFGNGTRLTVT.

This chain connects TRBV10-2 to TRBJ2-6; D is uncertain. CDR1 is WSHSY and CDR2 is SAAADI in the germline V gene. The CDR3 loop spans 13 amino acids. The V end lost 5 bases, the J end lost 2 bases, and 4 bases lay between the germline ends. The CDR3 here is CASSFAGANVLTF. CDR3 DNA sequence: TGCGCCAGCAGTTTCGCTGGGGCCAACGTCCTGACTTTC.

V usage is TRBV2 and J usage is TRBJ2-7; tentative D call: TRBD1 (6 bases). CDR3 length: 15 amino acids. Trimming cost V 7 bases and J 0 bases, with 16 bases left between them. CDR1 is SNHLY and CDR2 is FYNNEI in the germline V gene. CDR3 region: CASKQRGFASYEQYF. CDR3 DNA: TGTGCCAGCAAACAAAGGGGGTTCGCCTCCTACGAGCAGTACTTC. Full variable domain (outside the CDR3, taken from reference TRBV2 and TRBJ2-7): EPEVTQTPSHQVTQMGQEVILRCVPISNHLYFYWYRQILGQKVEFLVSFYNNEISEKSEIFDDQFSVERPDGSNFTLKIRSTKLEDSAMYFCASKQRGFASYEQYFGPGTRLTVT.

The chain has TRBV11-3 and TRBJ1-2; maybe TRBD1 (6 bases). Germline V gene data show CDR1 as SGHNT and CDR2 as YENEEA. The CDR3 spans 16 residues. V was clipped by 1 base and J by 4 bases, with 16 bases between them. CDR3 region: CASSLASPDRSYGYTF. The CDR3 coding sequence is TGTGCCAGCAGCTTAGCTTCCCCGGACAGATCCTATGGCTACACCTTC.

This chain connects TRBV7-6 to TRBJ2-7, with D perhaps matching TRBD1 (5 bases). CDR3 length equals 17 residues. Germline V gene sequence: CDR1 SGHVS, CDR2 FNYEAQ. Trimming took 4 bases from V and 0 from J, leaving 19 bases between them. CDR3 protein: CASSSQVHTGSSYEQYF. In DNA form, the CDR3 reads TGTGCCAGCAGCTCCCAAGTCCACACAGGTAGCTCCTACGAGCAGTACTTC.

The table lists this clone with a few counts. The V gene is TRBV10-2, the J gene TRBJ1-5; D is unresolved. CDR3 length: 14 residues. V was trimmed by 0 bases and J by 7 bases, leaving 10 bases between them. Per the germline V gene, CDR1 is WSHSY and CDR2 is SAAADI. As DNA, the CDR3 is TGCGCCAGCAGTGAGTCGGGCGGGCGGCAGCCCCAGCATTTT. Amino acid sequence: CASSESGGRQPQHF.

This clone has just a few counts. The CDR3 DNA is TGTGCCAGCAGCTTACGTAGAGAGGTCTCTGGAAACACCATATATTTT. It encodes CASSLRREVSGNTIYF. V usage is TRBV7-9 and J usage is TRBJ1-3; D remains ambiguous. From germline, CDR1 is SEHNR and CDR2 FQNEAQ (reference sequence). The CDR3 totals 16 residues. The V end lost 2 bases, the J end lost 0 bases, and 11 bases lay between the germline ends.

The chain carries TRBV6-5 and TRBJ2-7; no clear D gene. V lost 0 bases and J lost 0, with 9 bases in between. The CDR3 is made up of 15 amino acids. Germline V gene lookup returns CDR1 MNHEY and CDR2 SVGAGI. The chain's CDR3 is CASSYSRPSSYEQYF. The CDR3 DNA reads TGTGCCAGCAGTTACTCGAGGCCGAGCTCCTACGAGCAGTACTTC.

The rearrangement uses TRBV6-6 and TRBJ1-6; TRBD1 might be the D (6 bases). The germline V and J ends were trimmed by 7 bases and 7 bases, with 8 bases remaining between them. CDR3 length: 12 residues. Germline CDR1 reads MNHNY; CDR2 reads SVGAGI (reference sequence). The CDR3 is CASIRGNSPLHF. The CDR3 DNA sequence: TGTGCCAGCATAAGGGGGAATTCACCCCTCCACTTT.

The chain combines TRBV6-6 with TRBJ1-1; D not certain. Per germline, CDR1 MNHNY and CDR2 SVGAGI (reference sequence). Trimming removed 5 bases from V and 0 bases from J, with 10 bases in between. This CDR3 has 14 amino acids. The CDR3 loop reads CASSKITMNTEAFF. In DNA, the CDR3 is TGTGCCAGCAGTAAAATCACTATGAACACTGAAGCTTTCTTT.

The V call is TRBV28, the J call TRBJ2-2; 8 bases line up with TRBD1. The germline CDR1 and CDR2 sequences are MDHEN and SYDVKM. This CDR3 is 17 amino acids long. V lost 6 bases to trimming and J lost 3 bases; unmatched junction nucleotides: 12. The DNA of the CDR3 is TGTGCCAGCAGCCCCCCCCCGGGACAGGAGCACACCGGGGAGCTGTTTTTT. It is translated as CASSPPPGQEHTGELFF.

The chain recombines TRBV5-1 with TRBJ1-1; D gene uncertain. CDR3 length: 14 residues. Germline V lookup: CDR1 SGHRS, CDR2 YFSETQ. V was cut by 2 bases and J by 0 bases, with 8 bases left in between. CDR3 coding DNA: TGCGCCAGCAGCTTAGGCAGCATGAACACTGAAGCTTTCTTT. Its protein product is CASSLGSMNTEAFF.

There are a few counts of this clone. The chain joins TRBV15 to TRBJ2-5; D remains unclear. CDR1 and CDR2 from the germline V gene are LNHNV and YYDKDF (reference sequence). The CDR3 is made up of 16 amino acids. Trimming cost V 0 bases and J 5 bases, with 16 bases left between them. The CDR3 loop is CATSRDRASSRETQYF. CDR3 nucleotide sequence: TGTGCCACCAGCAGAGATCGGGCCAGCTCTCGGGAGACCCAGTACTTC.

This clone was seen a handful of times. In DNA form, the CDR3 reads TGTGCCAGCAGCTTGTATCGTAATCAGCCCCAGCATTTT. It translates to CASSLYRNQPQHF. V is TRBV5-5 and J is TRBJ1-5; no firm D call. CDR1 SGHKS and CDR2 YYEKEE come from the germline V gene (reference sequence). Trimming stripped 1 base from V and 4 bases from J, with 6 bases between. There are 13 residues in the CDR3. The complete variable domain, with remaining parts taken from reference TRBV5-5 and TRBJ1-5, reads DAGVTQSPTHLIKTRGQQVTLRCSPISGHKSVSWYQQVLGQGPQFIFQYYEKEERGRGNFPDRFSARQFPNYSSELNVNALLLGDSALYLCASSLYRNQPQHFGDGTRLSIL.